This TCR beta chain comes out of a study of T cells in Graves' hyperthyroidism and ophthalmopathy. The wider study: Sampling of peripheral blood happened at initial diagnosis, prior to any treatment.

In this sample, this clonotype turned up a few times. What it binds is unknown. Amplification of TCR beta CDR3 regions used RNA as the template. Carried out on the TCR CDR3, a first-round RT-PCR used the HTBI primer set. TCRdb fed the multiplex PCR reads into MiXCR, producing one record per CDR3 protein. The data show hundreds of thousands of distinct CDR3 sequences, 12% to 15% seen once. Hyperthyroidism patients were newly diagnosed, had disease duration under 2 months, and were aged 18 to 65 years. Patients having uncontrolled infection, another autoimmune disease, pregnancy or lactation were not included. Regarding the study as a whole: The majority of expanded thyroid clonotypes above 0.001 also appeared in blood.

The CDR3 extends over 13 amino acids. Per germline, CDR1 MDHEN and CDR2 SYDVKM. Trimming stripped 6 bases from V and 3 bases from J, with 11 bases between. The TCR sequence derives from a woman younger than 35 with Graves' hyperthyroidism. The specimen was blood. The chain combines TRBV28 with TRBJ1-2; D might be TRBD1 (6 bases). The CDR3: CASSYGQHYGYTF. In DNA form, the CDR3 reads TGTGCCAGCAGCTATGGACAGCACTATGGCTACACCTTC.